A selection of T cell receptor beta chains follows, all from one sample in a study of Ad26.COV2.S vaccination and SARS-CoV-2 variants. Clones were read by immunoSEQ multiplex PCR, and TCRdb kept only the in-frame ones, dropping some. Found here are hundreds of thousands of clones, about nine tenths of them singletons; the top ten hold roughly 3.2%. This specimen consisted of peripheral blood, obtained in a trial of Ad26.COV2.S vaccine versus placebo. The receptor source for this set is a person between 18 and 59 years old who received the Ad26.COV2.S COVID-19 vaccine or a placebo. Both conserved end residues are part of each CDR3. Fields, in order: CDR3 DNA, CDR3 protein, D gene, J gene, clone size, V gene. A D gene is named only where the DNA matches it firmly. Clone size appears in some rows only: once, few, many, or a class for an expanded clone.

cdr3_nt: TGTGCCAGTAGTGTGGGGGGGAGCTCCTACAATGAGCAGTTCTTC
cdr3_aa: CASSVGGSSYNEQFF
d_call: TRBD2
j_call: TRBJ2-1
clone_size: NA
v_call: TRBV19

cdr3_nt: TGTGCCACCAGCAGTCTCTCGGGACAGGGTGGCTATGGCTACACCTTC
cdr3_aa: CATSSLSGQGGYGYTF
d_call: TRBD1
j_call: TRBJ1-2
clone_size: NA
v_call: TRBV15

cdr3_nt: TGTGCCAGCAGCTTAAGCCGAGGGGGCTCTGGGGCCAACGTCCTGACTTTC
cdr3_aa: CASSLSRGGSGANVLTF
d_call: NA
j_call: TRBJ2-6
clone_size: NA
v_call: TRBV7-3

cdr3_nt: TGCAGCGTCACAGGGGGGCCACACGAGCAGTACTTC
cdr3_aa: CSVTGGPHEQYF
d_call: TRBD1
j_call: TRBJ2-7
clone_size: NA
v_call: TRBV29-1

cdr3_nt: TGTGCCAGCAGCGTAGCGGGAGCAGTTAATGAAAAACTGTTTTTT
cdr3_aa: CASSVAGAVNEKLFF
d_call: NA
j_call: TRBJ1-4
clone_size: NA
v_call: TRBV9

cdr3_nt: TGTGCCAGCAGCCAGGACAGCCTCTACGAGCAGTACTTC
cdr3_aa: CASSQDSLYEQYF
d_call: NA
j_call: TRBJ2-7
clone_size: NA
v_call: TRBV3-1/TRBV3-2

cdr3_nt: TGTGCCAGCAGCCCCGGCCCGACTAACTACGAGCAGTACTTC
cdr3_aa: CASSPGPTNYEQYF
d_call: NA
j_call: TRBJ2-7
clone_size: NA
v_call: TRBV9

cdr3_nt: TGTGCCAGCAGTTACTCGACATGGGCCGGAAGAGGCACTGAAGCTTTCTTT
cdr3_aa: CASSYSTWAGRGTEAFF
d_call: NA
j_call: TRBJ1-1
clone_size: once
v_call: TRBV6-2/TRBV6-3

cdr3_nt: TGTGCCAGCAGCGCCGGACTAGGGGAACTCACATTCGATACGCAGTATTTT
cdr3_aa: CASSAGLGELTFDTQYF
d_call: TRBD2
j_call: TRBJ2-3
clone_size: NA
v_call: TRBV11-2

cdr3_nt: TGTGCCAGCAGTGGGTTCGACAGGGTTAATCAGCCCCAGCATTTT
cdr3_aa: CASSGFDRVNQPQHF
d_call: TRBD1
j_call: TRBJ1-5
clone_size: NA
v_call: TRBV2

cdr3_nt: TGCGCCAGCAGCTTCCTTCCCGGGACTAGCGGGGGAAAAGAGACCCAGTACTTC
cdr3_aa: CASSFLPGTSGGKETQYF
d_call: TRBD2
j_call: TRBJ2-5
clone_size: NA
v_call: TRBV5-1

cdr3_nt: TGTGCCAGCAGTCAGCTTAGCGGGGGGCACAGTGAGCAGTTCTTC
cdr3_aa: CASSQLSGGHSEQFF
d_call: TRBD2
j_call: TRBJ2-1
clone_size: NA
v_call: TRBV6-5

cdr3_nt: TGTGCCAGTCGGACAGGGGGCGACCTTTTGGGTTCACCCCTCCACTTT
cdr3_aa: CASRTGGDLLGSPLHF
d_call: TRBD1
j_call: TRBJ1-6
clone_size: NA
v_call: TRBV19

cdr3_nt: TGTGCCAGCAGTTACTCGACTCCAGGGCGCAGCGATACGCAGTATTTT
cdr3_aa: CASSYSTPGRSDTQYF
d_call: NA
j_call: TRBJ2-3
clone_size: NA
v_call: TRBV6-6

cdr3_nt: TGTGCTAGTGGTTTGGTCTCGACTAGCGGGGGGGTATACGAGCAGTACTTC
cdr3_aa: CASGLVSTSGGVYEQYF
d_call: TRBD2
j_call: TRBJ2-7
clone_size: NA
v_call: TRBV12-5

cdr3_nt: TGTGCCAGCAGCCAGCCCACTAACTACAATGAGCAGTTCTTC
cdr3_aa: CASSQPTNYNEQFF
d_call: NA
j_call: TRBJ2-1
clone_size: NA
v_call: TRBV11-2

cdr3_nt: TGTGCCAGTAGTAAAGACAGGTGGGATACGCAGTATTTT
cdr3_aa: CASSKDRWDTQYF
d_call: NA
j_call: TRBJ2-3
clone_size: NA
v_call: TRBV19

cdr3_nt: TGTGCCAGTAGTGTAGCCCCGGGACAGGGAAGAGGCTACACCTTC
cdr3_aa: CASSVAPGQGRGYTF
d_call: TRBD1
j_call: TRBJ1-2
clone_size: NA
v_call: TRBV19

cdr3_nt: TGTGCCAGCGTTAGCGACCCGGGGGCTAATGAAAAACTGTTTTTT
cdr3_aa: CASVSDPGANEKLFF
d_call: NA
j_call: TRBJ1-4
clone_size: NA
v_call: TRBV2

cdr3_nt: TGTGCCAGCAGTTCAGGGGTCTACGAGCAGTACTTC
cdr3_aa: CASSSGVYEQYF
d_call: NA
j_call: TRBJ2-7
clone_size: NA
v_call: TRBV7-9

cdr3_nt: TGTGCCAGCAGCCCAGCAGCGGGGGGGCGGGAGACCCAGTACTTC
cdr3_aa: CASSPAAGGRETQYF
d_call: TRBD2
j_call: TRBJ2-5
clone_size: NA
v_call: TRBV9

cdr3_nt: TGTGCCAGCAGCGACAACACCGGGGAGCTGTTTTTT
cdr3_aa: CASSDNTGELFF
d_call: NA
j_call: TRBJ2-2
clone_size: once
v_call: TRBV7-3

cdr3_nt: TGTGCCAGCAGTTTAGCTCGCGGGGGCTCGGGGGGCTACACCTTC
cdr3_aa: CASSLARGGSGGYTF
d_call: NA
j_call: TRBJ1-2
clone_size: NA
v_call: TRBV5-4

cdr3_nt: TGTGCCAGCAGCTTAGGGGCTGCCGGGGGGGCCGCCGAGCAGTACTTC
cdr3_aa: CASSLGAAGGAAEQYF
d_call: TRBD2
j_call: TRBJ2-7
clone_size: NA
v_call: TRBV7-8

cdr3_nt: TGTGCCAGCAGCGGGGGCAGGGGAGGAAATGGCTACACCTTC
cdr3_aa: CASSGGRGGNGYTF
d_call: NA
j_call: TRBJ1-2
clone_size: NA
v_call: TRBV7-9

cdr3_nt: TGTGCCACCAGTACTAGCACAGATACGCAGTATTTT
cdr3_aa: CATSTSTDTQYF
d_call: NA
j_call: TRBJ2-3
clone_size: NA
v_call: TRBV24-1

cdr3_nt: TGTGCCTGGAATCCTCGGGACAGGGGGCGGACGAACACTGAAGCTTTCTTT
cdr3_aa: CAWNPRDRGRTNTEAFF
d_call: TRBD1
j_call: TRBJ1-1
clone_size: NA
v_call: TRBV30

cdr3_nt: TGCAGCGTTGCCGGAGCCGAGGGAGAAAAACTGTTTTTT
cdr3_aa: CSVAGAEGEKLFF
d_call: NA
j_call: TRBJ1-4
clone_size: NA
v_call: TRBV29-1

cdr3_nt: TGCGCCAGCAGCTTGGTAGCGGGGGACGAGCAGTACTTC
cdr3_aa: CASSLVAGDEQYF
d_call: TRBD2
j_call: TRBJ2-7
clone_size: NA
v_call: TRBV5-1

cdr3_nt: TGTGCCAGCAGCTCCTTGCCTCAGCGGGATTACAATGAGCAGTTCTTC
cdr3_aa: CASSSLPQRDYNEQFF
d_call: TRBD2
j_call: TRBJ2-1
clone_size: NA
v_call: TRBV14

cdr3_nt: TGTGCCAGCAGCCAAACTAGTCGCCGGGGCACTGAAGCTTTCTTT
cdr3_aa: CASSQTSRRGTEAFF
d_call: NA
j_call: TRBJ1-1
clone_size: NA
v_call: TRBV3-1/TRBV3-2

cdr3_nt: TGTGCCAGCAGCCAAGAATCAGGTTTTAGAAACACCATATATTTT
cdr3_aa: CASSQESGFRNTIYF
d_call: NA
j_call: TRBJ1-3
clone_size: few
v_call: TRBV3-1/TRBV3-2

cdr3_nt: TGTGCCAGCAGTGAATATAGGGGAGGTTACAATGAGCAGTTCTTC
cdr3_aa: CASSEYRGGYNEQFF
d_call: NA
j_call: TRBJ2-1
clone_size: NA
v_call: TRBV25-1

cdr3_nt: TGTGCCAGCAGCTTACTAAACAACAGGGCCTACAATGAGCAGTTCTTC
cdr3_aa: CASSLLNNRAYNEQFF
d_call: NA
j_call: TRBJ2-1
clone_size: NA
v_call: TRBV5-6

cdr3_nt: TGTGCCAGCAGGGTACAGGTGAACACTGAAGCTTTCTTT
cdr3_aa: CASRVQVNTEAFF
d_call: NA
j_call: TRBJ1-1
clone_size: NA
v_call: TRBV6-5

cdr3_nt: TGCGCCAGCAGCCTAGGGACAGGGCTACGCACAGATACGCAGTATTTT
cdr3_aa: CASSLGTGLRTDTQYF
d_call: TRBD1
j_call: TRBJ2-3
clone_size: NA
v_call: TRBV5-1

cdr3_nt: TGTGCCAGCAGCCCAGGAGGACAGTTTAATGAAAAACTGTTTTTT
cdr3_aa: CASSPGGQFNEKLFF
d_call: NA
j_call: TRBJ1-4
clone_size: NA
v_call: TRBV3-1/TRBV3-2

cdr3_nt: TGTGCCAGCAGTTTATGGGGCTCGAACACCGGGGAGCTGTTTTTT
cdr3_aa: CASSLWGSNTGELFF
d_call: NA
j_call: TRBJ2-2
clone_size: NA
v_call: TRBV28

cdr3_nt: TGTGCCAGCATTACTTCAGGACGGGCTTTCTTT
cdr3_aa: CASITSGRAFF
d_call: NA
j_call: TRBJ1-1
clone_size: NA
v_call: TRBV3-1/TRBV3-2

cdr3_nt: TGTGCCAGCACCTCTGTTGGGGCCCTAAATGAGCAGTTCTTC
cdr3_aa: CASTSVGALNEQFF
d_call: NA
j_call: TRBJ2-1
clone_size: NA
v_call: TRBV7-9

cdr3_nt: TGTGCCAGCTCACCGGGACTAGCGGGCAATAATGAGCAGTTCTTC
cdr3_aa: CASSPGLAGNNEQFF
d_call: TRBD2
j_call: TRBJ2-1
clone_size: NA
v_call: TRBV18

cdr3_nt: TGTGCCAGCAGTTATTTCGACAGGGTTTTAACCCCCTACGAGCAGTACTTC
cdr3_aa: CASSYFDRVLTPYEQYF
d_call: TRBD1
j_call: TRBJ2-7
clone_size: NA
v_call: TRBV6-4

cdr3_nt: TGTGCCAGCAGTGAAGCCGGATTGGAGACCCAGTACTTC
cdr3_aa: CASSEAGLETQYF
d_call: NA
j_call: TRBJ2-5
clone_size: few
v_call: TRBV6-1

cdr3_nt: TGTGCCAGCAGTGAAGCCCCGGGGAGGAACATTCAGTACTTC
cdr3_aa: CASSEAPGRNIQYF
d_call: NA
j_call: TRBJ2-4
clone_size: NA
v_call: TRBV2

cdr3_nt: TGTGCCAGTAAACGGGCGTCCCAAGCCCTGATGAACACTGAAGCTTTCTTT
cdr3_aa: CASKRASQALMNTEAFF
d_call: NA
j_call: TRBJ1-1
clone_size: NA
v_call: TRBV19

cdr3_nt: TGTGCCAGCAGCCAAGAAGCGGGGGGCTTGACCGGGGAGCTGTTTTTT
cdr3_aa: CASSQEAGGLTGELFF
d_call: TRBD2
j_call: TRBJ2-2
clone_size: few
v_call: TRBV4-2

cdr3_nt: TGTGCTAGTGGTTTGCCCCCCGCCCGGGATCGTTATGGCTACACCTTC
cdr3_aa: CASGLPPARDRYGYTF
d_call: NA
j_call: TRBJ1-2
clone_size: NA
v_call: TRBV12-5

cdr3_nt: TGTGCCAGCAGCTTACAGGGGTTCGAGCAGTACTTC
cdr3_aa: CASSLQGFEQYF
d_call: NA
j_call: TRBJ2-7
clone_size: NA
v_call: TRBV11-2

cdr3_nt: TGCGCCAGCAGCTCAGATCCCGGTCAGAGATACACCTTC
cdr3_aa: CASSSDPGQRYTF
d_call: NA
j_call: TRBJ1-2
clone_size: NA
v_call: TRBV5-1